Shown below are 23 T cell receptor beta chains from a single sample sequenced in a study of control samples from healthy donors and cancer patients. TCRdb's copy holds only in-frame clones and misses some; the assay was immunoSEQ multiplex PCR. The sample lists roughly 59,000 clones; more than 85% were seen once. Sequenced input: PBMCs. These receptors were taken from a man aged 40-49 years with colorectal cancer.

This sequence joins TRBV27 and TRBJ1-2; maybe TRBD1 (6 bases). The V and J ends lost 6 bases and 2 bases respectively, with 13 bases between them. There are 14 residues in the CDR3. Germline assignment: CDR1 MNHEY and CDR2 SMNVEV (reference sequence). Here the CDR3 reads CASSISDRNYGYTF. The CDR3, as DNA: TGTGCCAGCAGCATTTCTGACAGGAACTATGGCTACACCTTC.

In its sample, this clone was seen once. This rearrangement joins TRBV11-3 to TRBJ1-3; TRBD1 is a possible D gene (6 bases). Per the germline V gene, CDR1 is SGHNT and CDR2 is YENEEA. CDR3 length: 14 amino acids. The germline V and J ends were trimmed by 5 bases and 1 base, with 9 bases remaining between them. For the CDR3, the DNA is TGTGCCAGCAGCATCGGACAGTCTGGAAACACCATATATTTT. Residues: CASSIGQSGNTIYF.

The CDR3 loop reads CATSFGVETQYF. For the CDR3, the DNA is TGTGCCACCAGTTTCGGGGTGGAGACCCAGTACTTC. The genes are TRBV24-1 and TRBJ2-5; D may be TRBD2 (5 bases). The V gene's germline CDR1 is KGHDR and CDR2 SFDVKD. V shed 6 bases and J shed 5 bases, with 9 bases lying between them. The CDR3 is 12 amino acids.

This rearrangement joins TRBV5-6 to TRBJ1-1; D remains unclear. Germline loops: CDR1 SGHDT, CDR2 YYEEEE. Between the trimmed V and J ends, which lost 1 base and 0 bases, there was a span of 13 bases. This CDR3 contains 16 residues. For the CDR3, the DNA is TGTGCCAGCAGCTTGTTCATTGGGCGGCTGAACACTGAAGCTTTCTTT. It specifies CASSLFIGRLNTEAFF.

The chain has TRBV24-1 and TRBJ2-5; 8 nucleotides align to TRBD2. This CDR3 contains 16 residues. Per germline, CDR1 KGHDR and CDR2 SFDVKD. J lost 0 bases, V lost 0 bases, and 2 bases had no gene match. CDR3 loop: CATSDLGSGDQETQYF. The CDR3 DNA follows: TGTGCCACCAGTGATTTGGGTAGCGGGGACCAAGAGACCCAGTACTTC.

The chain has TRBV10-1 and TRBJ2-3; 8 positions agree with TRBD1. The CDR3 contains 14 residues. Germline V gives CDR1 WNHNN, CDR2 SYGVQD (reference sequence). V lost 6 bases and J lost 4; bases outside the gene matches: 6. The CDR3: CASSGRGRADTQYF. Here the CDR3 DNA reads TGCGCCAGCAGCGGCAGGGGGCGAGCAGATACGCAGTATTTT.

J is TRBJ2-1 and V is TRBV6-5, with D perhaps TRBD2 (5 bases). Germline V gives CDR1 MNHEY, CDR2 SVGAGI. The CDR3 has 14 amino acids. V lost 6 bases and J lost 8, with 17 bases in between. The CDR3 is CASRFWTAGDEQFF. The CDR3 DNA follows: TGTGCCAGCAGGTTCTGGACTGCCGGGGATGAGCAGTTCTTC.

The chain couples TRBV19 to TRBJ2-5, with D perhaps TRBD2 (5 bases). CDR3 length equals 15 residues. Germline CDR1 LNHDA, CDR2 SQIVND (reference sequence). V was cut by 3 bases and J by 0 bases, with 11 bases left in between. CDR3 residues: CASSMRGGYQETQYF. CDR3 DNA: TGTGCCAGTAGTATGCGCGGCGGGTACCAAGAGACCCAGTACTTC. Full variable domain (rest looked up from reference TRBV19 and TRBJ2-5): DGGITQSPKYLFRKEGQNVTLSCEQNLNHDAMYWYRQDPGQGLRLIYYSQIVNDFQKGDIAEGYSVSREKKESFPLTVTSAQKNPTAFYLCASSMRGGYQETQYFGPGTRLLVL.

The chain links TRBV7-3 to TRBJ2-1; D perhaps matches TRBD1 (6 bases). Looked up from germline, CDR1 is SGHTA and CDR2 is FQGTGA. The CDR3 runs to 14 residues. The V end lost 4 bases, the J end lost 10 bases, and 17 bases lay between the germline ends. The CDR3 is CASSSGTGTSEQFF. For the CDR3, the DNA is TGTGCCAGCAGCTCCGGAACAGGGACCAGCGAGCAGTTCTTC.

The chain recombines TRBV19 with TRBJ1-2, with a weak D call TRBD1 (5 bases). This CDR3 region has 13 residues. V was pared by 8 bases and J by 0 bases, with 10 bases between. Germline values: CDR1 LNHDA, CDR2 SQIVND (reference sequence). The CDR3 nucleotides are TGTGCCAGTCTGGACACGACTAACTATGGCTACACCTTC. Translating it yields CASLDTTNYGYTF.

The CDR3 region is CASSEARGQHEQYF. CDR3 bases: TGCGCCAGCAGTGAGGCCAGGGGTCAGCACGAGCAGTACTTC. The chain is built from TRBV10-1 and TRBJ2-7; D might be TRBD1 (6 bases). V lost 2 bases and J lost 5, with 13 bases in between. This CDR3 has 14 amino acids. CDR1 is WNHNN, CDR2 SYGVQD, per germline (reference sequence).

In its sample, this clone was seen once. The gene calls are TRBV2 and TRBJ2-5, with TRBD2 matching over 13 bases. V was pared by 5 bases and J by 4 bases, with 7 bases of the junction left unmatched. CDR1 SNHLY and CDR2 FYNNEI come from the germline V gene. The CDR3 runs 16 residues. For the CDR3, the DNA is TGTGCCAGCAGTAAACCTACTAGCGGGGGGGGAGAGACCCAGTACTTC. Amino acid sequence: CASSKPTSGGGETQYF. The full variable domain, its missing parts supplied by reference TRBV2 and TRBJ2-5, is EPEVTQTPSHQVTQMGQEVILRCVPISNHLYFYWYRQILGQKVEFLVSFYNNEISEKSEIFDDQFSVERPDGSNFTLKIRSTKLEDSAMYFCASSKPTSGGGETQYFGPGTRLLVL.

This clone appeared a single time. This chain connects TRBV2 to TRBJ2-1; D not resolved. Trimming removed 4 bases at V and 7 bases at J, with 8 bases between. Germline V CDR1 and CDR2: SNHLY, FYNNEI. The CDR3 extends over 12 amino acids. The CDR3 DNA reads as TGTGCCAGCAGTGTTATGGGAAATGAGCAGTTCTTC. The encoded protein is CASSVMGNEQFF. The full variable domain, with the rest looked up from reference TRBV2 and TRBJ2-1, is EPEVTQTPSHQVTQMGQEVILRCVPISNHLYFYWYRQILGQKVEFLVSFYNNEISEKSEIFDDQFSVERPDGSNFTLKIRSTKLEDSAMYFCASSVMGNEQFFGPGTRLTVL.

This sequence joins TRBV19 and TRBJ1-2, with unresolved D. This CDR3 has 13 residues. The V end lost 6 bases, the J end lost 2 bases, and 10 bases lay between the germline ends. The V gene's germline CDR1 is LNHDA and CDR2 SQIVND (reference sequence). CDR3 region: CASRVSGNYGYTF. CDR3 in DNA: TGTGCCAGTAGGGTGTCAGGAAACTATGGCTACACCTTC.

CDR3 residues: CASSERPQNTEAFF. Written as DNA, the CDR3 is TGTGCCAGCAGTGAAAGACCGCAGAACACTGAAGCTTTCTTT. The chain recombines TRBV2 with TRBJ1-1; D is uncertain. The CDR3 loop spans 14 amino acids. Germline V gene sequence: CDR1 SNHLY, CDR2 FYNNEI. Trimming left V 2 bases short and J 1 base short, with 8 bases between.

In this sample, this clone turned up a few times. The chain uses TRBV4-1 and TRBJ2-2, with 10 bases that match TRBD1. Unmatched junction bases numbered 8, after V lost 6 bases and J lost 7 bases. This CDR3 has 15 residues. Germline loops: CDR1 MGHRA, CDR2 YSYEKL. CDR3 nucleotides: TGCGCCAGCAGTCCCCGACAGGGGGCTGACGGGGAGCTGTTTTTT. This translates into CASSPRQGADGELFF.

This clone has just a few counts. This chain connects TRBV7-9 to TRBJ1-6, with TRBD1 matching over 7 bases. Germline V gives CDR1 SEHNR, CDR2 FQNEAQ (reference sequence). V lost 3 bases to trimming and J lost 10 bases; unmatched junction nucleotides: 12. The CDR3 consists of 16 residues. The CDR3 coding sequence is TGTGCCAGCAGCTTCGGGTTGACAGGGAGGGGATCACCCCTCCACTTT. Protein sequence: CASSFGLTGRGSPLHF.

The chain employs TRBV27 and TRBJ1-2; 9 positions match TRBD1. The trim removed 6 bases at V and 6 bases at J, leaving 8 bases unmatched. This CDR3 region has 14 residues. Germline CDR1 reads MNHEY; CDR2 reads SMNVEV (reference sequence). The CDR3 coding sequence is TGTGCCAGCAGCCTTGGGACAGGGTGGGATGGCTACACCTTC. This gives the protein CASSLGTGWDGYTF.

The chain links TRBV6-1 to TRBJ1-4, with D possibly being TRBD1 (5 bases). This CDR3 has 12 residues. The V gene lost 3 bases and the J gene lost 8 bases, with 7 bases spanning the gap. The germline V gene encodes CDR1 MNHNS and CDR2 SASEGT. The CDR3 spells CASSEGREKLFF. Written as DNA, the CDR3 is TGTGCCAGCAGTGAGGGGCGCGAAAAACTGTTTTTT.

V is TRBV5-6 and J is TRBJ2-4; D might be TRBD1 (6 bases). Germline CDR1 reads SGHDT; CDR2 reads YYEEEE. This CDR3 is built from 14 residues. V was shortened by 3 bases and J by 0 bases, with 7 bases between the two germline ends. The CDR3 DNA is TGTGCCAGCAGCTCCAGGGGAGCCAAAAACATTCAGTACTTC. It yields the protein CASSSRGAKNIQYF.

This clone appeared a single time. V usage is TRBV2 and J usage is TRBJ2-7; D uncertain. The CDR3 is 12 residues long. V lost 8 bases and J 1 base, leaving 9 bases between the germline ends. Per germline, CDR1 SNHLY and CDR2 FYNNEI. CDR3 nucleotide sequence: TGTGCCAGCCGTCGTGAGTCCTACGAGCAGTACTTC. Translation gives CASRRESYEQYF.

J is TRBJ1-5 and V is TRBV15; tentatively, D is TRBD1 (5 bases). The CDR3 spans 14 residues. Germline V CDR1 and CDR2: LNHNV, YYDKDF (reference sequence). Trimming stripped 5 bases from V and 5 bases from J, with 13 bases between. CDR3 sequence: CATSGRVFDQPQHF. The CDR3 nucleotides read TGTGCCACCAGCGGCAGGGTTTTTGATCAGCCCCAGCATTTT.

This rearrangement joins TRBV30 to TRBJ2-7, with 15 nucleotides matching TRBD2. The germline V gene encodes CDR1 GTSNPN and CDR2 SVGIG (reference sequence). With V trimmed by 3 bases and J by 4 bases, 4 bases remained unmatched. This CDR3 is 15 amino acids long. In DNA form, the CDR3 reads TGTGCCTGGAGCACCGGGACTAGCGGGGGGTACGAGCAGTACTTC. Its protein product is CAWSTGTSGGYEQYF.